The clone carrying this TCR beta chain occurred a few times. This CDR3 contains 16 residues. Germline V gives CDR1 MDHEN, CDR2 SYDVKM. Trimming stripped 5 bases from V and 1 base from J, with 15 bases between. This specimen belongs to a study of blood T cell repertoires in COVID-19. Profiled with immunoSEQ multiplex PCR; TCRdb holds only in-frame clones, not every one. The sample includes approximately 250,000 clones, roughly 84% of them seen just once. The sample consisted of peripheral blood. This rearrangement joins TRBV28 to TRBJ1-5; a possible D gene is TRBD1 (6 bases). The clonotype comes from a human donor in a cohort sampled during active COVID-19. The CDR3 coding sequence is TGTGCCAGCAGTAGGGACAAATTTAGAAGCAATCAGCCCCAGCATTTT. Amino acid sequence: CASSRDKFRSNQPQHF.